This T cell receptor beta chain was documented in a study of shared clonotypes between healthy human individuals. Findings of the study overall: Larger estimated richness was generally seen in naive subsets than in memory subsets.

The CDR3 contains 19 residues. With 1 base clipped from V and 2 bases from J, the junction kept 14 bases outside the gene matches. Per germline, CDR1 SGHRS and CDR2 YFSETQ. Comment on this clone: What it recognizes is unknown.

The table came from immunoSEQ multiplex PCR; TCRdb's copy has only in-frame clones and leaves some out. In the table there are approximately 1.4 million clones, under 99% of which are singletons. Adult donors, all healthy and HIV-negative, had no recent acute infections or vaccinations. Only Caucasian adults living in Nashville, Tennessee served as donors. CD4+ cells underwent separation, giving CD45RA+ naive and CD45RA-negative memory subsets. Sequencing was carried out using naive CD4+ T cells sorted from blood. Specified subset: CD45RA+ positively selected. The chain recombines TRBV5-1 with TRBJ2-1; TRBD1 agrees at 8 bases. The clonotype originates from a man aged 25-45 years in good health. CDR3 region: CASSLMDRVKLLTYNEQFF. The CDR3 DNA follows: TGCGCCAGCAGCTTGATGGACAGGGTAAAACTACTCACCTACAATGAGCAGTTCTTC.